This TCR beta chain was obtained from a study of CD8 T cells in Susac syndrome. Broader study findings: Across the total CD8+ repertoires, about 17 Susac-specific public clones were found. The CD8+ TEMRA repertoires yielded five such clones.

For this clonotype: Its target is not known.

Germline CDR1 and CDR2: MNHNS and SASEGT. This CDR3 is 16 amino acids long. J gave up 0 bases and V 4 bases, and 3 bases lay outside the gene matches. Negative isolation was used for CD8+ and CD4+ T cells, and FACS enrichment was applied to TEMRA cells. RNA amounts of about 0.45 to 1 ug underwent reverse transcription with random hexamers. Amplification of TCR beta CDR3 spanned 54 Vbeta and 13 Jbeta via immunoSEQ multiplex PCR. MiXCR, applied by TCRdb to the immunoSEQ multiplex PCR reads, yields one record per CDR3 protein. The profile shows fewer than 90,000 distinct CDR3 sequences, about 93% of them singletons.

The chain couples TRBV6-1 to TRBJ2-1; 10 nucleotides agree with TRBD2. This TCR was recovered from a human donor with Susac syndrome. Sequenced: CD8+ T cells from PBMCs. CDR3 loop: CASSVAGGSSYNEQFF. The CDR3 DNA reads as TGTGCCAGCAGTGTAGCGGGGGGTTCCTCCTACAATGAGCAGTTCTTC.